A selection of T cell receptor beta chains follows, all from one sample in a study of blood T cell repertoires in COVID-19. Sequencing was performed with immunoSEQ multiplex PCR; in TCRdb, only in-frame clones are kept and a portion is missing. In the table there are about 71,000 clones, 75% to 95% of which are singletons. The sample consisted of peripheral blood. The receptors were gathered from a woman of 80 years or more with acute or convalescent COVID-19. Both conserved end residues are part of each CDR3. Each record gives: D gene, J gene, V gene, clone size, CDR3 DNA, CDR3 protein. D genes are given only for firm matches. Clone size appears in some rows only: once, few, many, or a class for an expanded clone.

- TRBJ1-2 TRBV5-1 - TGCGCCAGCAGCTTGGGCAGGGGTCCTGCTGGCTACACCTTC CASSLGRGPAGYTF
TRBD2 TRBJ2-5 TRBV7-9 - TGTGCCAGCAGCCCAGAGACTAGCATGCGAGAGACCCAGTACTTC CASSPETSMRETQYF
- TRBJ1-1 TRBV6-2/TRBV6-3 - TGTGCCAGCAGTTATTGGTGGGGCTCTGAAGCTTTCTTT CASSYWWGSEAFF
- TRBJ1-4 TRBV21-1 - TGTGCCGAACAACCAAAAAGGACAGGATTTAATGAAAAACTGTTTTTT CAEQPKRTGFNEKLFF
- TRBJ1-5 TRBV2 - TGTGCCAGCAGTCTATCGAATAGTAATCAGCCCCAGCATTTT CASSLSNSNQPQHF
TRBD2 TRBJ2-7 TRBV5-4 once TGTGCCAGCAGCTCCGGGACTAGCGCCGCTTCCTACGAGCAGTACTTC CASSSGTSAASYEQYF
TRBD1 TRBJ2-7 TRBV4-1 - TGCGCCAGCAGCCATCTGACAGGGGGTTACTACGAGCAGTACTTC CASSHLTGGYYEQYF
- TRBJ1-1 TRBV5-1 - TGCGCCAGCAGCCCCTGGGGGGAGGTAGCTTTCTTT CASSPWGEVAFF
TRBD1 TRBJ2-7 TRBV20-1 - TGCAGTGCTAGTACCCCCCGACAGGGGGCAAATGGAGAATACGAGCAGTACTTC CSASTPRQGANGEYEQYF
TRBD2 TRBJ2-1 TRBV9 - TGTGCCAGCTCCCCTAGGACTAGCGGAAACAATGAGCAGTTCTTC CASSPRTSGNNEQFF
TRBD1 TRBJ1-5 TRBV5-8 once TGTGCCAGCAGCTACCGCCCGACAGGGAATCAGCCCCAGCATTTT CASSYRPTGNQPQHF
- TRBJ2-7 TRBV3-1/TRBV3-2 - TGTGCCAGCAGCCAGGAGACTAGAAGTGTGGGAAACGAGCAGTACTTC CASSQETRSVGNEQYF
TRBD1 TRBJ1-1 TRBV9 - TGTGCCAGCAGCGCCCGGACAGGGTCCCCCGTAAACACTGAAGCTTTCTTT CASSARTGSPVNTEAFF
- TRBJ2-7 TRBV11-3 - TGTGCCAGCAGCTCTCAGGGGGGAACCTACGAGCAGTACTTC CASSSQGGTYEQYF
TRBD1 TRBJ1-1 TRBV6-5 - TGTGCCAGCAGTTACTCGAAGGGGGCGAACACTGAAGCTTTCTTT CASSYSKGANTEAFF
- TRBJ1-2 TRBV21-1 - TGTGCCAGCAGCAAAGTACAGGGCAATTTCTATGGCTACACCTTC CASSKVQGNFYGYTF
TRBD2 TRBJ2-1 TRBV5-4 - TGTGCCAGCAGCAGCCCGGCGGGACTAGCGTACAATGAGCAGTTCTTC CASSSPAGLAYNEQFF
- TRBJ2-1 TRBV5-4 - TGTGCCAGCAGCCCCGACTATGGGGAGCAGTTCTTC CASSPDYGEQFF